A single sample is the source of the 24 T cell receptor beta chains below, sequenced in a study of Graves' ophthalmopathy and Graves' hyperthyroidism. TCR beta CDR3 regions were amplified from RNA transcripts. An initial RT-PCR round employing HTBI primers preceded a second-round multiplex PCR. TCRdb fed the multiplex PCR reads into MiXCR, producing one record per CDR3 protein. This table holds hundreds of thousands of distinct CDR3 sequences, about 40% found once. Sequenced input: peripheral blood. The receptors come from an adult man with Graves' ophthalmopathy.

V usage is TRBV6-5 and J usage is TRBJ1-1; D is unclear. V was shortened by 0 bases and J by 1 base, with 3 bases between the two germline ends. This CDR3 is 13 amino acids long. The germline CDR1 and CDR2 sequences are MNHEY and SVGAGI. The CDR3 region is CASSYSTNTEAFF. The CDR3 bases are TGTGCCAGCAGTTACTCGACGAACACTGAAGCTTTCTTT.

This clonotype was seen ten or more times. The rearrangement uses TRBV20-1 and TRBJ2-5; the D gene is possibly TRBD2 (6 bases). There are 17 residues in the CDR3. Germline CDR1 is DFQATT and CDR2 is SNEGSKA (reference sequence). Trimming removed 0 bases from V and 7 bases from J, with 24 bases in between. CDR3 DNA: TGCAGTGCTAGAGATAGACGGGCTAGCGCCCTATTTAGGACCCAGTACTTC. Translating it yields CSARDRRASALFRTQYF.

This clonotype was detected many times. The chain links TRBV6-6 to TRBJ2-7, with D tentatively TRBD1 (6 bases). Germline CDR1 is MNHNY and CDR2 is SVGAGI (reference sequence). The CDR3 spans 13 residues. The V end was cut by 2 bases, the J end by 2 bases, with 7 bases between. In nucleotides, the CDR3 is TGTGCCAGCAGTTACGGGGGCACCTACGAGCAGTACTTC. This encodes CASSYGGTYEQYF.

The rearrangement links TRBV7-6 to TRBJ2-5; D may be TRBD1 or TRBD2 (6 bases each). Between the trimmed V and J ends, which lost 8 bases and 4 bases, there was a span of 17 bases. This CDR3 comprises 14 residues. The germline V gene has CDR1 SGHVS and CDR2 FNYEAQ. The CDR3 region is CASRPGGGRETQYF. The CDR3 coding sequence is TGTGCCAGCCGCCCTGGAGGGGGGCGAGAGACCCAGTACTTC.

This clonotype was seen ten or more times. The genes are TRBV11-2 and TRBJ1-3; D gene uncertain. The CDR3 extends over 14 amino acids. V was trimmed by 5 bases and J by 0 bases, leaving 8 bases between them. CDR1 and CDR2 (germline): SGHAT, FQNNGV. In DNA, the CDR3 is TGTGCCAGCAGCCTCAGAACCTCTGGAAACACCATATATTTT. Protein sequence: CASSLRTSGNTIYF.

The chain recombines TRBV29-1 with TRBJ2-7; either TRBD1 or TRBD2 may fit D (5 bases each). V lost 6 bases and J lost 6, with 15 bases in between. The CDR3 loop spans 12 amino acids. CDR1 is SQVTM, CDR2 ANQGSEA, per germline. CDR3 sequence (DNA): TGCAGCGTCCTTTCCGGGACCGCCGAGCAGTACTTC. Its translation is CSVLSGTAEQYF.

The CDR3 DNA reads as TGTGCCAGCAGTAGAACCGGGACAGGTTCCTACGAGCAGTACTTC. Amino acids: CASSRTGTGSYEQYF. The chain is built from TRBV27 and TRBJ2-7; 8 bases agree with TRBD1. With 5 bases clipped from V and 1 base from J, the junction kept 7 bases outside the gene matches. Germline-derived CDR1 and CDR2 are MNHEY and SMNVEV (reference sequence). CDR3 length: 15 amino acids.

In this sample, this clonotype turned up once. V gene TRBV2 combines with J gene TRBJ1-6; the match to TRBD1 covers 10 bases. CDR1 is SNHLY and CDR2 is FYNNEI in the germline V gene. CDR3 length equals 15 residues. V lost 6 bases, J lost 13 bases, and 12 bases stayed unmatched. The CDR3 nucleotides read TGTGCCAGCAGCGGGACAGGGGTCCGCAATCAGCCCCTCCACTTT. Amino acid sequence: CASSGTGVRNQPLHF.

The genes are TRBV15 and TRBJ2-1, with TRBD2 as a possible D gene (5 bases). The CDR3 has 15 amino acids. V was trimmed by 4 bases and J by 0 bases, leaving 10 bases between them. The V gene's germline CDR1 is LNHNV and CDR2 YYDKDF (reference sequence). CDR3 bases: TGTGCCACCAGCACCCCTGGGAGCTCCTACAATGAGCAGTTCTTC. Translation gives CATSTPGSSYNEQFF.

Concerning this clonotype: Possible read error: a much larger clone is one base away. V is TRBV14 and J is TRBJ1-1; D is undetermined. CDR3 length: 14 residues. Germline V gene lookup returns CDR1 SGHDN and CDR2 FVKESK. V was trimmed by 6 bases and J by 1 base, leaving 12 bases between them. CDR3: CASRPGSSNTEAFF. The CDR3 nucleotides are TGTGCCAGCAGACCAGGAAGCTCGAACACTGAAGCTTTCTTT.

The rearrangement links TRBV7-2 to TRBJ2-7, with 9 bases aligning to TRBD1. The CDR3 extends over 15 amino acids. J was trimmed by 4 bases and V by 5 bases; bases with no gene match: 9. Germline values: CDR1 SGHTA, CDR2 FQGNSA. The CDR3 loop reads CASSPGTGNLYEQYF. CDR3 in DNA: TGTGCCAGCAGCCCCGGGACAGGGAACCTGTACGAGCAGTACTTC.

The chain links TRBV2 to TRBJ2-7; D possibly uses TRBD1 or TRBD2 (5 bases each). There are 13 residues in the CDR3. The V gene's germline CDR1 is SNHLY and CDR2 FYNNEI. Deletions cut 9 bases from V and 0 bases from J, with 12 bases between. CDR3 amino acids: CASTGTTSYEQYF. CDR3 DNA sequence: TGTGCCAGTACCGGGACGACCTCCTACGAGCAGTACTTC.

This clonotype showed up just once. This rearrangement joins TRBV2 to TRBJ2-6; 11 bases line up with TRBD1. Germline V gives CDR1 SNHLY, CDR2 FYNNEI. This CDR3 is built from 15 residues. Losses at the gene ends were 6 bases for V and 4 bases for J; bases not matched to a gene: 2. CDR3 in amino acids: CASRRTGGGANVLTF. CDR3 in DNA: TGTGCCAGCAGGAGGACAGGGGGCGGGGCCAACGTCCTGACTTTC.

The CDR3: CASSQRGRTHLNTGELFF. As DNA, the CDR3 is TGTGCCAGCAGCCAGAGGGGTAGGACACACCTAAACACCGGGGAGCTGTTTTTT. The chain has TRBV7-2 and TRBJ2-2; D is tentatively TRBD1 or TRBD2 (5 bases each). The V gene's germline CDR1 is SGHTA and CDR2 FQGNSA. Trimming cost V 5 bases and J 2 bases, with 21 bases left between them. The CDR3 loop spans 18 amino acids.

This clonotype was detected only a few times. This rearrangement joins TRBV4-1 to TRBJ1-5; no reliable D call. Germline loops: CDR1 MGHRA, CDR2 YSYEKL. V lost 4 bases and J 0 bases, leaving 10 bases between the germline ends. The CDR3 consists of 15 residues. DNA of the CDR3: TGCGCCAGCAGCCCACCAATGAATAGCAATCAGCCCCAGCATTTT. It is translated as CASSPPMNSNQPQHF.

This chain joins TRBV29-1 and TRBJ1-2, with 8 bases fitting TRBD1. Germline assignment: CDR1 SQVTM and CDR2 ANQGSEA. The CDR3 covers 14 residues. V was pared by 4 bases and J by 1 base, with 5 bases of the junction left unmatched. Here the CDR3 reads CSVAPGGGNYGYTF. CDR3 coding DNA: TGCAGCGTTGCACCAGGGGGCGGTAACTATGGCTACACCTTC.

This chain uses TRBV5-1 with TRBJ1-1; 10 nucleotides align to TRBD1. Germline-derived CDR1 and CDR2 are SGHRS and YFSETQ. This CDR3 is 17 amino acids long. The trim removed 0 bases at V and 0 bases at J, leaving 5 bases unmatched. Written as DNA, the CDR3 is TGCGCCAGCAGCTTGGGACAGGGGGCTGGGATGAACACTGAAGCTTTCTTT. Its translation is CASSLGQGAGMNTEAFF.

The chain is built from TRBV9 and TRBJ2-5, with 12 bases fitting TRBD2. Germline V gives CDR1 SGDLS, CDR2 YYNGEE. The CDR3 sequence is 16 residues long. V gave up 4 bases and J gave up 2 bases; unmatched junction bases: 6. CDR3 sequence reads: CASSLAGGPGQETQYF. The DNA of the CDR3 is TGTGCCAGCAGCCTAGCGGGAGGGCCAGGGCAAGAGACCCAGTACTTC.

This clonotype was recorded at least ten times. The rearrangement joins TRBV7-6 to TRBJ2-5, with D hard to call. With 0 bases removed from V and 1 base from J, the gap between germline ends came to 6 bases. The CDR3 contains 14 residues. Germline CDR1 reads SGHVS; CDR2 reads FNYEAQ. The CDR3 here is CASSLAGSQETQYF. The CDR3 bases are TGTGCCAGCAGCTTAGCGGGCAGCCAAGAGACCCAGTACTTC.

In its sample, this clonotype was seen many times. One end of the junction varies from germline; a read error may be responsible. This rearrangement joins TRBV10-3 to TRBJ2-6, with D hard to call. CDR3 length: 15 residues. Germline V gene lookup returns CDR1 ENHRY and CDR2 SYGVKD. CDR3 amino acids: CASSSPPSGANVLTF. CDR3 nucleotide sequence: TGTGCCAGCAGTTCTCCCCCCTCTGGGGCCAACGTCCTGACTTTC.

The chain has TRBV29-1 and TRBJ1-2, with D perhaps matching TRBD1 (6 bases). The V and J ends lost 7 bases and 4 bases respectively, with 13 bases between them. The CDR3 loop spans 12 amino acids. Germline CDR1 reads SQVTM; CDR2 reads ANQGSEA. The CDR3 DNA reads TGCAGCGGACAGGCCCTGGGCTATGGCTACACCTTC. Translating it yields CSGQALGYGYTF.

The chain recombines TRBV9 with TRBJ1-4; possibly TRBD1 for D (6 bases). Trimming took 4 bases from V and 9 from J, leaving 22 bases between them. The length of the CDR3 is 16 residues. Germline V gene lookup returns CDR1 SGDLS and CDR2 YYNGEE. This CDR3 is CASSQGRGHPPQKLFF. In nucleotides, the CDR3 is TGTGCCAGCAGCCAGGGGAGGGGTCATCCGCCGCAAAAACTGTTTTTT.

The chain combines TRBV2 with TRBJ1-1; 7 bases are a match to TRBD1. J gave up 6 bases and V 8 bases, and 12 bases lay outside the gene matches. CDR1 and CDR2 (germline): SNHLY, FYNNEI. The length of the CDR3 is 14 residues. The DNA for the CDR3 is TGTGCCAGCTCCTGGGACAGCCTGAGCCCTGAAGCTTTCTTT. Translating it yields CASSWDSLSPEAFF.

This clonotype was counted many times. The chain joins TRBV7-9 to TRBJ2-5; D remains ambiguous. The CDR3 runs 12 residues. Germline V gives CDR1 SEHNR, CDR2 FQNEAQ (reference sequence). V gave up 8 bases and J gave up 2 bases, with 9 bases separating them. The CDR3: CASGDLQETQYF. CDR3 bases: TGTGCCAGCGGTGACTTGCAAGAGACCCAGTACTTC.